The T cell receptor (beta chain) described here comes from a study of blood T cell repertoires in COVID-19 (dated by TCRdb to 2020 to 2021). Describing the broader study: Samples from collaborators originated in the United States, Italy and Spain and spanned both the acute and convalescent phases of COVID-19. Where HLA class I and class II types were available, the types were taken from metadata supplied by the sample provider, not from assay-based typing. A freely available public database, intended as a resource for researchers studying the immune response to SARS-CoV-2, is where the repertoires were released. Samples were obtained from the ongoing ImmuneRACE study (first 160 participants) and from about 1,300 subjects provided by 6 global collaborators. The prospective study material was composed of cDNA or gDNA derived from T cells, B-cell-depleted T cells, or PBMCs. The dataset comprised deeply sampled blood TCRbeta repertoires from subjects exposed to, actively infected with, or recovered from COVID-19. Sample metadata almost always included a de-identified subject ID, COVID-19 status, age in years and sex.

Beyond this particular receptor, the publication reports: The quantity of clinical and demographic metadata differed by source and by participant and was supplied without curation.

Concerning this clone itself: Its specific antigen is unknown. There are no base qualities to consult, and no much larger clone falls within one base.

Participants in the prospective study were enrolled through a virtual design, were aged roughly 18 to 100 years, and lived in approximately 25 United States geographic areas. In the prospective study, cohorts were assigned on the basis of participant-reported clinical history obtained from a screening survey and a study questionnaire. Recovered participants in ImmuneRACE Cohort 3 were defined as having two consecutive negative NP/OP PCR tests, clearance from a healthcare professional, or resolution of symptoms. In the prospective study, mobile phlebotomists collected whole blood, serum and a nasopharyngeal or oropharyngeal swab from each participant. Participants in the prospective study had the option to provide additional blood draws and questionnaires over an approximately 2-month period. Blood samples from the prospective study were shipped frozen or at room temperature prior to DNA extraction.

The immunoSEQ Assay, a bias-controlled multiplex PCR, was used to amplify TCRbeta CDR3 regions from genomic DNA. The authors' pipeline ran thus. The number of nucleated cells in each sample was estimated from the amplification of reference gene primers within the assay. To quantify the absolute abundance of each unique TCRbeta CDR3 rearrangement, sequence reads were collapsed and filtered. For each sample, productive Simpson clonality was calculated as the square root of Simpson's diversity index over productive rearrangements. TCRdb mirrors the immuneACCESS table, restricted to in-frame sequences. Some clones are absent from its copies; in checked studies, under half trace to an unresolved V gene, and the reason for the others is unknown. V and J calls plus clone size are reproduced from that table; the DNA served to infer D and trimming. The sample profile shows approximately 210,000 clones; 82% of them were found once. The leading ten clones occupy 10% to 15% of the sample.

This sequence originates from a man aged 35 to 55 who had recovered from COVID-19. Sequenced material: PBMCs or T cells enriched from blood (not recorded which).

DNA sequence: TGCAGCGTTGAAGTAGGCCCACAGGGATACCACACTGAAGCTTTCTTT. The encoded protein is CSVEVGPQGYHTEAFF. The receptor chain draws on TRBV29-1 and TRBJ1-1; 6 matching bases give a weak D call of TRBD1. CDR1 and CDR2 are read off the germline V gene as SQVTM and ANQGSEA. Spanning cysteine to phenylalanine, the CDR3 consists of 16 amino acids. The only DNA kept is the CDR3, 48 bases in frame from the first base. The junction shows trimming of 1 base on V and 3 bases on J, plus 18 bases between the germline ends. The full variable domain, with segments outside the CDR3 supplied by the reference TRBV29-1 and TRBJ1-1 proteins, appears as SAVISQKPSRDICQRGTSLTIQCQVDSQVTMMFWYRQQPGQSLTLIATANQGSEATYESGFVIDKFPISRPNLTFSTLTVSNMSPEDSSIYLCSVEVGPQGYHTEAFFGQGTRLTVV.